This note documents a single T cell receptor beta chain sequence. Its binding antigen is unknown. The record has no base qualities; no much larger clone is one base away. For sequencing of the TCRbeta CDR3 region, genomic DNA was extracted from the sorted cells. TCRbeta CDR3 regions were sequenced using the immunoSEQ Assay. Sourced from immuneACCESS, this table was stored by TCRdb with only in-frame sequences that have V and J called. A share of the clones is absent; for the studies checked, an unresolved V gene accounts for under half, and the remainder has no known explanation. The sample has 55,000 to 80,000 clones on record, 65% to 85% of them singletons. Of the sample, approximately 1% is held by the ten largest clones. These data originate in a study of OX40 agonist ivuxolimab in advanced cancers. For the wider study: Ivuxolimab, which targeted the costimulatory receptor OX40 (CD134), was an agonistic, fully human IgG2 monoclonal antibody. Among the 50 to 55 dose-escalation patients, around 19 had hepatocellular carcinoma, 15 or so melanoma, 9 renal cell carcinoma and 9 head and neck cancer. Partial responses occurred in three dose-escalation patients: two with cutaneous melanoma and one with hepatocellular carcinoma. The paper reports the monotherapy dose-escalation portion (N of about 47 patients) of the phase I ivuxolimab trial. The point of sequencing TCRbeta in the periphery was to test whether ivuxolimab changed TCR sequence diversity and drove clonal T-cell expansion. Intravenous ivuxolimab was administered to patients every 2 weeks at six dose levels: 0.01, 0.1, 0.3, 1.5, 3 and 10 mg/kg. In the dose-escalation cohort, 82.7% of patients were male, and the mean age was around 60 years, with a range of about 20 to 79. Prior anti-PD-1, anti-PD-L1 or anti-CTLA-4 therapy was permitted, and 30% to 45% of dose-escalation patients had received checkpoint inhibitors.

The trial excluded patients who had a history of autoimmune disease or were on systemic immunosuppression. Peripheral blood for TCR sequencing was collected from all dose cohorts at baseline, on cycle 4 day 1, and on cycle 7 day 1. Samples were obtained from an open-label, multicenter, first-in-human phase I dose-escalation trial of ivuxolimab. The trial enrolled adults with locally advanced or metastatic head and neck squamous cell, hepatocellular, melanoma or renal cell carcinoma. CD4+ and CD8+ T cells were sorted separately from peripheral blood before TCR sequencing. Including cysteine and phenylalanine, the CDR3 has 14 amino acids. Of all the DNA, just the CDR3 is kept, 42 bases in frame from base 1. The V and J ends are trimmed by 0 bases and 8 bases, leaving 10 bases between them. The germline V gene (reference sequence) gives CDR1 as LNHDA and CDR2 as SQIVND. What the study reported, not specific to this receptor: After ivuxolimab, CD8+ T cells had more expanded clones than CD4+ T cells on average. In the 0.1-3.0 mg/kg groups, partial responders had among the lowest normalized peripheral clonal expansion, particularly in CD8+ T cells. The antigen specificity of the clonally expanded peripheral T cells was not determined. At doses of 0.1 to 3.0 mg/kg, clonal expansion of both CD4+ and CD8+ T cells in blood was seen between baseline and week 6. Low levels of normalized T-cell clonal expansion were also seen in some patients who did not respond.

The TCR originated in an adult with an advanced solid tumor such as melanoma, head and neck, liver or kidney cancer. Source: CD4+ or CD8+ T cells sorted from blood, taken in a trial of the OX40 agonist ivuxolimab. The V gene is TRBV19 and the J gene is TRBJ2-2; a tentative D call is TRBD2 (5 bases match). The CDR3 reads as follows: CASSIDPGRGELFF. The nucleotides are TGTGCCAGTAGTATAGATCCGGGAAGGGGGGAGCTGTTTTTT.